Each of the 19 T cell receptor beta chains below was sequenced from the same sample in a study of CD8+ T cells in alopecia areata. Following extraction, RNA underwent reverse transcription to cDNA, which served as the sequencing template. The method was immunoSEQ multiplex PCR; TCRdb's version includes in-frame clones alone and lacks a portion of them. The profile shows under 200,000 clones, less than 70% of them singletons. Treatment noted: oral pan-JAK inhibitor, 5-10 mg twice daily. Sample: CD4+ T cells sorted from blood, taken at week 4, from a patient treated with tofacitinib. The receptors originated from a human donor with alopecia areata.

The gene calls are TRBV29-1 and TRBJ1-5, with D unresolved. Germline CDR1 reads SQVTM; CDR2 reads ANQGSEA. The V end lost 4 bases, the J end lost 6 bases, and 10 bases lay between the germline ends. The CDR3 is 12 residues long. CDR3 amino acids: CSVAYKGQPQHF. The CDR3 coding sequence is TGCAGCGTTGCCTATAAAGGTCAGCCCCAGCATTTT.

The chain couples TRBV5-4 to TRBJ1-2; no firm D call. CDR1 and CDR2 (germline): SGHNT, YYREEE (reference sequence). CDR3 length equals 14 residues. V lost 4 bases and J 5 bases, leaving 15 bases between the germline ends. The CDR3 is CASSINTPGYGYTF. DNA for the CDR3: TGTGCCAGCAGCATAAACACCCCTGGGTATGGCTACACCTTC.

V usage is TRBV4-2 and J usage is TRBJ1-2; 8 nucleotides line up with TRBD1. The J segment lost 6 bases and the V segment lost 1 base, leaving 1 base of the junction unmatched. CDR1 and CDR2 (germline): LGHNA, YNFKEQ. The CDR3 consists of 13 residues. This chain's CDR3 is CASSQAGGDGYTF. In nucleotides, the CDR3 is TGTGCCAGCAGCCAAGCAGGGGGCGATGGCTACACCTTC.

The chain carries TRBV30 and TRBJ1-4; unclear D gene. The CDR3 has 10 amino acids. Germline lookup yields CDR1 GTSNPN and CDR2 SVGIG (reference sequence). CDR3 in DNA: TGTGTGGGGTGGCGTGAAAAACTGTTTTTT. It specifies CVGWREKLFF.

The chain joins TRBV6-6 to TRBJ2-1; 8 bases map to TRBD2. The CDR3 is made up of 15 amino acids. CDR1 is MNHNY and CDR2 is SVGAGI in the germline V gene (reference sequence). With V trimmed by 6 bases and J by 4 bases, 8 bases remained unmatched. The CDR3 here is CASRAGGAGYNEQFF. In nucleotides, the CDR3 is TGTGCCAGCAGAGCCGGGGGGGCGGGATACAATGAGCAGTTCTTC.

The V and J genes are TRBV7-2 and TRBJ1-1; the D is unclear. Per germline, CDR1 SGHTA and CDR2 FQGNSA. This CDR3 is 13 amino acids long. V lost 5 bases and J lost 0, with 7 bases in between. The CDR3 protein is CASSPYMNTEAFF. The CDR3 region has the DNA TGTGCCAGCAGCCCGTACATGAACACTGAAGCTTTCTTT. Variable domain in full (rest from reference TRBV7-2 and TRBJ1-1): GAGVSQSPSNKVTEKGKDVELRCDPISGHTALYWYRQSLGQGLEFLIYFQGNSAPDKSGLPSDRFSAERTGGSVSTLTIQRTQQEDSAVYLCASSPYMNTEAFFGQGTRLTVV.

This clone was observed a handful of times. The chain has TRBV11-2 and TRBJ1-4; the D is unclear. V was clipped by 1 base and J by 11 bases, with 5 bases between them. Looked up from germline, CDR1 is SGHAT and CDR2 is FQNNGV. This CDR3 spans 11 amino acids. The CDR3 sequence is CASSLGGKLFF. Here the CDR3 DNA reads TGTGCCAGCAGCTTAGGGGGTAAACTGTTTTTT.

The chain links TRBV29-1 to TRBJ2-5; D could derive from TRBD1 or TRBD2 (5 bases each). CDR3 length equals 18 residues. Germline CDR1 SQVTM, CDR2 ANQGSEA. V was clipped by 0 bases and J by 7 bases, with 27 bases between them. CDR3 protein: CSVEDLGPLNGAFRTQYF. DNA for the CDR3: TGCAGCGTTGAAGATCTAGGTCCGTTGAACGGGGCCTTTAGGACCCAGTACTTC.

This clone was observed a single time. V usage is TRBV29-1 and J usage is TRBJ2-4; 9 nucleotides match TRBD1. The CDR3 length is 13 residues. V dropped 6 bases and J dropped 3; count of bases not matched to a gene: 3. Germline values: CDR1 SQVTM, CDR2 ANQGSEA. The CDR3 reads CSVATGGKNIQYF. In DNA, the CDR3 is TGCAGCGTAGCGACAGGGGGCAAAAACATTCAGTACTTC.

This chain uses TRBV29-1 with TRBJ2-2; D remains ambiguous. Trimming removed 5 bases at V and 0 bases at J, with 10 bases between. Per germline, CDR1 SQVTM and CDR2 ANQGSEA. The CDR3 runs 14 residues. The DNA for the CDR3 is TGCAGCGTTCTATCCAGATCGAACACCGGGGAGCTGTTTTTT. As protein: CSVLSRSNTGELFF.

This clone turned up a few times. V gene TRBV2 combines with J gene TRBJ2-1; 11 bases align to TRBD2. The CDR3 loop spans 15 amino acids. Trimming cost V 7 bases and J 15 bases; bases outside gene matches: 17. Germline V gives CDR1 SNHLY, CDR2 FYNNEI. The CDR3 bases are TGTGCCAGCACCCGAGGCGTTAGCGGGGGGGCCCACGTGTTCTTC. Amino acid sequence: CASTRGVSGGAHVFF.

The gene calls are TRBV10-3 and TRBJ2-2; TRBD2 agrees at 8 bases. The CDR3 totals 14 residues. In germline, CDR1 is ENHRY, CDR2 SYGVKD. After removal of 7 bases from V and 2 bases from J, the junction contained 3 bases not matched to a gene. CDR3 nucleotide sequence: TGTGCCATCACTCGGGGGGGAAACACCGGGGAGCTGTTTTTT. Translation gives CAITRGGNTGELFF.

This clone turned up a few times. The chain joins TRBV29-1 to TRBJ2-4, with 8 bases matching TRBD2. CDR3 length equals 16 residues. Germline V lookup: CDR1 SQVTM, CDR2 ANQGSEA. J gave up 1 base and V 4 bases, and 9 bases lay outside the gene matches. The CDR3 sequence is CSVGGPAGAAKNIQYF. In DNA, the CDR3 is TGCAGCGTTGGGGGGCCAGCGGGGGCGGCCAAAAACATTCAGTACTTC.

On this clone: The sample holds other DNA sequences that translate to the same CDR3. The chain employs TRBV30 and TRBJ2-7; D gene ambiguous. Germline V CDR1 and CDR2: GTSNPN, SVGIG (reference sequence). CDR3 length: 11 residues. V lost 3 bases, J lost 4 bases, and 7 bases lay in between. CDR3 sequence reads: CAWRGPYEQYF. The CDR3 nucleotides are TGTGCCTGGAGAGGGCCGTACGAGCAGTACTTC. Complete variable domain (other parts from reference TRBV30 and TRBJ2-7): SQTIHQWPATLVQPVGSPLSLECTVEGTSNPNLYWYRQAAGRGLQLLFYSVGIGQISSEVPQNLSASRPQDRQFILSSKKLLLSDSGFYLCAWRGPYEQYFGPGTRLTVT.

The rearrangement links TRBV30 to TRBJ1-2; D not certain. V lost 1 base to trimming and J lost 4 bases, with 10 bases between them. The CDR3 covers 13 residues. Germline V CDR1 and CDR2: GTSNPN, SVGIG (reference sequence). The CDR3 DNA is TGTGCCTGGAGTGGGTCTAGAGGCTATGGCTACACCTTC. Encoded protein: CAWSGSRGYGYTF.

The chain recombines TRBV9 with TRBJ2-3; tentative D call: TRBD2 (6 bases). The V end was cut by 4 bases, the J end by 0 bases, with 15 bases between. This CDR3 has 16 amino acids. Germline-derived CDR1 and CDR2 are SGDLS and YYNGEE. In nucleotides, the CDR3 is TGTGCCAGCAGCTCCCACCCTAGCGCTAGCACAGATACGCAGTATTTT. This encodes CASSSHPSASTDTQYF.

This clone was seen a few times. The chain carries TRBV10-2 and TRBJ1-4; D unresolved. CDR1 is WSHSY, CDR2 SAAADI, per germline. The CDR3 runs to 12 residues. The V end lost 2 bases, the J end lost 10 bases, and 8 bases lay between the germline ends. Written as DNA, the CDR3 is TGCGCCAGCAGTGAGCTCGAGGGAAAACTGTTTTTT. It translates to CASSELEGKLFF.

This clone was counted between two and nine times. V is TRBV5-1 and J is TRBJ2-1, with D unresolved. Germline V gene lookup returns CDR1 SGHRS and CDR2 YFSETQ. The V end was cut by 1 base, the J end by 1 base, with 9 bases between. The CDR3 runs to 15 residues. CDR3: CASSLRVGSYNEQFF. In DNA form, the CDR3 reads TGCGCCAGCAGCTTGAGAGTGGGATCCTACAATGAGCAGTTCTTC.

V gene TRBV4-2 combines with J gene TRBJ1-1; D unclear. CDR3 length: 14 residues. Trimming left V 1 base short and J 4 bases short, with 10 bases between. Germline assignment: CDR1 LGHNA and CDR2 YNFKEQ. CDR3 DNA sequence: TGTGCCAGCAGCCAAGGAGAGCTGGGCACTGAAGCTTTCTTT. Encoded protein: CASSQGELGTEAFF.